These 17 T cell receptor beta chains share one sample of origin, sequenced in a study of blood T cells in healthy people across ages (dated by TCRdb to 2015 to 2017). The library was generated by 5' RACE. This sample was sequenced with an Illumina HiSeq 2500. The second PCR ran for about 6 to 11 cycles and used a J-beta primer mix along with a sample-barcoded 5' primer. In TCRdb, the public reads were trimmed at Q25 with fastp and aligned with MiXCR, with productive beta chains retained. Rows with one shared CDR3 protein collapse into an entry with the most common genes and DNA. For this sample there are some 860,000 distinct CDR3 sequences; roughly 50% appear just once. The top ten clones comprise under 30% of the sample. Sequencing was done on a sample of blood. Receptors were obtained from a man aged 40-50 years in good health.

This chain uses TRBV12-5 with TRBJ2-1, with D perhaps matching TRBD2 (6 bases). Germline CDR1 is LGHNT and CDR2 is FRNRAP. There are 14 residues in the CDR3. Trimming pared 7 bases from V and 7 bases from J, leaving 17 bases between. CDR3 bases: TGTGCTAGTGCGATATGGGACTTGGGTAATGAGCAGTTCTTC. Amino acid sequence: CASAIWDLGNEQFF.

The rearrangement links TRBV6-2 or TRBV6-3 to TRBJ1-2; possibly TRBD1 for D (6 bases). This CDR3 has 17 residues. The V and J ends lost 2 bases and 0 bases respectively, with 16 bases between them. Germline V CDR1 and CDR2: MNHEY, SVGEGT. CDR3 protein: CASSYLFRSGANYGYTF. CDR3 bases: TGTGCCAGCAGTTACCTTTTCCGCTCAGGGGCTAACTATGGCTACACCTTC.

This clonotype was seen ten or more times. The rearrangement links TRBV29-1 to TRBJ1-4; D is unresolved. Deletions cut 4 bases from V and 3 bases from J, with 6 bases between. This CDR3 comprises 12 residues. Germline V gives CDR1 SQVTM, CDR2 ANQGSEA. CDR3 loop: CSVGAANEKLFF. The DNA of the CDR3 is TGCAGCGTTGGGGCGGCTAATGAAAAACTGTTTTTT.

V and J are TRBV20-1 and TRBJ2-3, with D tentatively TRBD1 (5 bases). Trimming stripped 0 bases from V and 3 bases from J, with 16 bases between. From germline, CDR1 is DFQATT and CDR2 SNEGSKA (reference sequence). The CDR3 is made up of 16 amino acids. CDR3 coding DNA: TGCAGTGCTAGAGATCCTCGGACACCCCGTACAGATACGCAGTATTTT. It encodes CSARDPRTPRTDTQYF.

The genes are TRBV6-2 or TRBV6-3 and TRBJ2-1; 9 nucleotides align to TRBD2. The CDR3 contains 15 residues. J lost 8 bases, V lost 4 bases, and 9 bases had no gene match. Looked up from germline, CDR1 is MNHEY and CDR2 is SVGEGT. The chain's CDR3 is CASSSAGGLQYEQFF. Here the CDR3 DNA reads TGTGCCAGCAGTTCAGCGGGGGGCCTACAATATGAGCAGTTCTTC.

The chain recombines TRBV19 with TRBJ2-3; D may correspond to TRBD1 or TRBD2 (5 bases each). There are 14 residues in the CDR3. V was pared by 3 bases and J by 2 bases, with 9 bases between. The germline CDR1 and CDR2 sequences are LNHDA and SQIVND (reference sequence). The DNA for the CDR3 is TGTGCCAGTAGTATGCAGGGAGACACAGATACGCAGTATTTT. Its translation is CASSMQGDTDTQYF.

The chain employs TRBV11-2 and TRBJ1-2, with D unclear. With 1 base removed from V and 2 bases from J, the gap between germline ends came to 11 bases. The V gene's germline CDR1 is SGHAT and CDR2 FQNNGV. This CDR3 contains 15 residues. CDR3 protein: CASSLGHGRNYGYTF. The CDR3 DNA is TGTGCCAGCAGCTTAGGGCACGGCCGGAACTATGGCTACACCTTC.

This clonotype showed up just once. The chain is built from TRBV5-1 and TRBJ2-1; 13 bases align to TRBD2. CDR1 SGHRS and CDR2 YFSETQ come from the germline V gene. J gave up 7 bases and V 2 bases, and 15 bases lay outside the gene matches. The length of the CDR3 is 19 residues. The CDR3 spells CASSLPGLAGNRSLNEQFF. The CDR3 DNA sequence: TGCGCCAGCAGCTTACCGGGACTAGCGGGAAATCGTAGTTTGAATGAGCAGTTCTTC. The entire variable domain, with the rest obtained from reference TRBV5-1 and TRBJ2-1, is as follows: KAGVTQTPRYLIKTRGQQVTLSCSPISGHRSVSWYQQTPGQGLQFLFEYFSETQRNKGNFPGRFSGRQFSNSRSEMNVSTLELGDSALYLCASSLPGLAGNRSLNEQFFGPGTRLTVL.

The chain combines TRBV27 with TRBJ2-7; 9 nucleotides align to TRBD1. The CDR3 extends over 16 amino acids. Losses at the gene ends were 1 base for V and 2 bases for J; bases not matched to a gene: 6. Germline CDR1 reads MNHEY; CDR2 reads SMNVEV (reference sequence). The CDR3 protein is CASSLYPQGAAYEQYF. CDR3 nucleotides: TGTGCCAGCAGTTTATATCCACAGGGGGCTGCCTACGAGCAGTACTTC.

This clonotype was detected a few times. The chain links TRBV25-1 to TRBJ1-2; D unclear. The ends were cut back, 5 bases at V and 8 bases at J, with 15 bases in the middle. Looked up from germline, CDR1 is MGHDK and CDR2 is SYGVNS. The CDR3 sequence is 13 residues long. DNA for the CDR3: TGTGCCAGCAGTCTCGGTTTATACTTCGGCTACACCTTC. Translation: CASSLGLYFGYTF.

The chain joins TRBV28 to TRBJ1-2; 7 nucleotides align to TRBD1. The CDR3 extends over 14 amino acids. Germline assignment: CDR1 MDHEN and CDR2 SYDVKM. Trimming removed 5 bases from V and 2 bases from J; junction bases left unmatched: 5. The CDR3 sequence is CASSAPGQNYGYTF. CDR3 bases: TGTGCCAGCAGTGCACCGGGACAGAACTATGGCTACACCTTC.

The gene calls are TRBV7-2 and TRBJ1-2, with TRBD1 as a possible D gene (5 bases). The CDR3 contains 12 residues. The germline gives CDR1 SGHTA, CDR2 FQGNSA. V was shortened by 4 bases and J by 7 bases, with 10 bases between the two germline ends. The CDR3 DNA reads as TGTGCCAGCAGCTCGGGGGTATCTGGCTACACCTTC. The encoded protein is CASSSGVSGYTF.

This clonotype was seen repeatedly, ten times or more. The chain recombines TRBV7-9 with TRBJ2-7; 8 bases are a match to TRBD1. The trim removed 5 bases at V and 3 bases at J, leaving 12 bases unmatched. Germline V gives CDR1 SEHNR, CDR2 FQNEAQ (reference sequence). There are 16 residues in the CDR3. DNA of the CDR3: TGTGCCAGCAGCCGAGGGGACAGGCTTTTTTACTACGAGCAGTACTTC. Translated: CASSRGDRLFYYEQYF.

This clonotype turned up a few times. The V and J genes are TRBV9 and TRBJ2-1; D remains unclear. The germline gives CDR1 SGDLS, CDR2 YYNGEE. Trimming removed 0 bases from V and 1 base from J, with 8 bases in between. CDR3 length: 15 amino acids. CDR3 DNA: TGTGCCAGCAGCGTAGATTTCAGGTCCTACAATGAGCAGTTCTTC. Translation: CASSVDFRSYNEQFF.

The genes are TRBV20-1 and TRBJ2-4, with 10 bases that match TRBD2. The J call is in doubt because the DNA end fits TRBJ2-7 better. Germline V gives CDR1 DFQATT, CDR2 SNEGSKA (reference sequence). This CDR3 contains 14 residues. For the CDR3, the DNA is TGCAGTGCCGTCAAAACTAGCGGGAAACGCGAGCAGTACTTC. Protein: CSAVKTSGKREQYF.

This sequence joins TRBV4-2 and TRBJ2-5, with D tentatively TRBD1 or TRBD2 (6 bases each). CDR1 and CDR2 (germline): LGHNA, YNFKEQ. Trimming shortened V by 1 base and J by 2 bases, and 11 bases separated the two germline ends. The CDR3 loop spans 15 amino acids. The CDR3 sequence is CASSQVQGGQETQYF. The CDR3 nucleotides read TGTGCCAGCAGCCAAGTCCAAGGGGGGCAAGAGACCCAGTACTTC.

The chain uses TRBV7-3 and TRBJ2-1, with TRBD2 as a possible D gene (5 bases). CDR1 SGHTA and CDR2 FQGTGA come from the germline V gene. Between the trimmed V and J ends, which lost 4 bases and 8 bases, there was a span of 12 bases. CDR3 length equals 13 residues. CDR3: CASSSLDNDEQFF. CDR3 nucleotides: TGTGCCAGCAGCTCACTAGATAACGATGAGCAGTTCTTC.